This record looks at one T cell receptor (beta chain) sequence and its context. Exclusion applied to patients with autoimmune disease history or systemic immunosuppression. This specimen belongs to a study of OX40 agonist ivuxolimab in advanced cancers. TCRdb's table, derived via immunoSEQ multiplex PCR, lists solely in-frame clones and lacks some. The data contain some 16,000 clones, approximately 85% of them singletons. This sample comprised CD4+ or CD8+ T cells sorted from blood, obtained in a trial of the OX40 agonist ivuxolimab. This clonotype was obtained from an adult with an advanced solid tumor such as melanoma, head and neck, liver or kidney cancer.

CDR3 residues: CASSPRSGSSYNEQFF. Here the CDR3 DNA reads TGTGCCAGCAGCCCTCGCAGCGGAAGCTCCTACAATGAGCAGTTCTTC. The chain carries TRBV9 and TRBJ2-1; D is possibly TRBD2 (5 bases). From germline, CDR1 is SGDLS and CDR2 YYNGEE. The CDR3 has 16 amino acids. Trimming removed 4 bases at V and 0 bases at J, with 14 bases between.